This T cell receptor beta chain comes out of a study of beta chain features in type 1 diabetes. For the study at large: No age, gender or cell yield differences were seen between patients and healthy donors.

With respect to this clone: Its antigen is currently unknown.

Sorted populations all exceeded 95% purity. Of the isolated RNA, all was reverse transcribed, and so the sequenced material was expressed TCRB transcripts. The method was immunoSEQ multiplex PCR; TCRdb's version includes in-frame clones alone and lacks a portion of them. Of a few hundred thousand clones in the sample, over 10% were seen once. The CDR3 consists of 13 residues. Whole-study results and caveats: Whether HLA type influences TCRB rearrangement remained unresolved here. TCRB repertoires of naive, central memory and Treg cells appeared more similar among patients than among healthy donors. There was a moderate but significant shortening of TCRB CDR3s in all four CD4+ subsets of Type 1 diabetes patients.

The rearrangement joins TRBV21-1 to TRBJ1-2. TRBV21-1 is labeled a pseudogene. The sequence was obtained from a woman between 18 and 29 years old with type 1 diabetes. Sequenced sample: naive CD4+ T cells from blood. The CDR3 here is CASRTREVDGYTF. The CDR3 coding sequence is TGTGCCAGCAGGACCAGGGAGGTTGATGGCTACACCTTC.